One and the same sample provided the 25 T cell receptor beta chains below, sequenced in a study of cytomegalovirus exposure and HLA in healthy donors. The PCR made use of 60 Vbeta and 13 Jbeta primers. The protocol was immunoSEQ multiplex PCR, while the TCRdb copy is restricted to in-frame clones and leaves out a portion. Here the sample table reports around 50,000 clones. Specimen: PBMCs. These receptor sequences come from a woman aged 40 to 50 in good health and CMV-seronegative.

The V gene is TRBV4-1, the J gene TRBJ1-1, with D possibly matching TRBD1 (5 bases). The V gene lost 1 base and the J gene lost 0 bases, with 15 bases spanning the gap. The CDR3 covers 17 residues. The germline gives CDR1 MGHRA, CDR2 YSYEKL. CDR3 loop: CASSQALRVGLNTEAFF. CDR3 in DNA: TGCGCCAGCAGCCAAGCCCTCAGGGTAGGCCTGAACACTGAAGCTTTCTTT.

The chain uses TRBV20-1 and TRBJ1-1; D is ambiguous. V lost 3 bases, J lost 8 bases, and 10 bases lay in between. The CDR3 sequence is 11 residues long. CDR1 and CDR2 from the germline V gene are DFQATT and SNEGSKA (reference sequence). The CDR3 coding sequence is TGCAGTGCTAGCCTGCGGGAAGAAGCTTTCTTT. It specifies CSASLREEAFF.

V is TRBV5-1 and J is TRBJ2-5; 9 bases are a match to TRBD1. Germline CDR1 SGHRS, CDR2 YFSETQ. The V gene end was trimmed by 4 bases and the J gene end by 5 bases; junction bases not matched to a gene: 6. This CDR3 is built from 14 residues. The CDR3 sequence is CASSRGTGRETQYF. The CDR3 DNA reads as TGCGCCAGCAGCCGGGGGACAGGGAGGGAGACCCAGTACTTC.

The chain couples TRBV5-1 to TRBJ2-5; D unresolved. Germline CDR1 reads SGHRS; CDR2 reads YFSETQ. The CDR3 sequence is 14 residues long. V was trimmed by 5 bases and J by 7 bases, leaving 18 bases between them. DNA of the CDR3: TGCGCCAGCAGTCGCGGCTCCAACGCACGGACCCAGTACTTC. It specifies CASSRGSNARTQYF.

V gene TRBV19 combines with J gene TRBJ1-5, with 9 bases fitting TRBD1. The J segment lost 8 bases and the V segment lost 5 bases, leaving 13 bases of the junction unmatched. CDR1 is LNHDA, CDR2 SQIVND, per germline (reference sequence). The CDR3 runs to 16 residues. The CDR3 reads CASSPLGQGGWKPQHF. For the CDR3, the DNA is TGTGCCAGTAGTCCCCTGGGACAGGGAGGGTGGAAGCCCCAGCATTTT.

The V and J genes are TRBV11-3 and TRBJ1-1; no definite D call. CDR3 length: 14 residues. Germline CDR1 is SGHNT and CDR2 is YENEEA. V was shortened by 0 bases and J by 5 bases, with 10 bases between the two germline ends. CDR3 DNA sequence: TGTGCCAGCAGCTTAGAGAGGAGAGGGACTGAAGCTTTCTTT. Protein sequence: CASSLERRGTEAFF.

V gene TRBV6-1 combines with J gene TRBJ2-3, with 9 bases lining up with TRBD1. The CDR3 spans 16 residues. Germline V gene sequence: CDR1 MNHNS, CDR2 SASEGT. J gave up 4 bases and V 4 bases, and 9 bases lay outside the gene matches. As DNA, the CDR3 is TGTGCCAGCAGTGGTTGGGGGACAGGGTCCGCAGATACGCAGTATTTT. It encodes CASSGWGTGSADTQYF.

V usage is TRBV9 and J usage is TRBJ1-2; possible D gene TRBD1, 5 bases. Germline assignment: CDR1 SGDLS and CDR2 YYNGEE. Trimming removed 2 bases from V and 3 bases from J, with 17 bases in between. There are 16 residues in the CDR3. The chain's CDR3 is CASSVPEEGKDYGYTF. The CDR3 DNA reads TGTGCCAGCAGCGTCCCGGAGGAGGGGAAAGACTATGGCTACACCTTC.

CDR3 coding DNA: TGTGCCAGAAGCCCCCCAGGGATGCAGAAGGGTCCGCAAGAGACCCAGTACTTC. Its protein is CARSPPGMQKGPQETQYF. V and J are TRBV5-3 and TRBJ2-5; tentatively, D is TRBD1 (5 bases). TRBV5-3 qualifies as an ORF whose function is uncertain. There are 18 residues in the CDR3. Trimming pared 4 bases from V and 2 bases from J, leaving 24 bases between.

V is TRBV4-2 and J is TRBJ2-3; 13 bases map to TRBD2. The CDR3 runs to 17 residues. J was trimmed by 11 bases and V by 0 bases; bases with no gene match: 11. Germline values: CDR1 LGHNA, CDR2 YNFKEQ. CDR3 DNA: TGTGCCAGCAGCCAAGATAGGACTAGCGGGAGAAGCAATAAGCAGTATTTT. This codes for CASSQDRTSGRSNKQYF.

V is TRBV6-5 and J is TRBJ2-1; maybe TRBD2 (6 bases). Trimming left V 2 bases short and J 6 bases short, with 11 bases between. CDR1 and CDR2 from the germline V gene are MNHEY and SVGAGI. The CDR3 spans 14 residues. In DNA form, the CDR3 reads TGTGCCAGCAGTTACGCCGGGGGAGGCAATGAGCAGTTCTTC. Translating gives CASSYAGGGNEQFF.

The chain carries TRBV7-9 and TRBJ1-1, with D hard to call. Germline assignment: CDR1 SEHNR and CDR2 FQNEAQ (reference sequence). Trimming stripped 5 bases from V and 11 bases from J, with 15 bases between. The CDR3 is made up of 12 amino acids. The CDR3 DNA reads as TGTGCCAGCAGCATAGTGGGCAGGAGGGCTTTCTTT. Translated, it gives CASSIVGRRAFF.

The CDR3: CASSPTGMYGYTF. CDR3 in DNA: TGTGCCAGCAGCCCGACAGGGATGTATGGCTACACCTTC. This chain links TRBV7-9 with TRBJ1-2; 7 nucleotides line up with TRBD1. In germline, CDR1 is SEHNR, CDR2 FQNEAQ (reference sequence). This CDR3 contains 13 residues. J was trimmed by 5 bases and V by 5 bases; bases with no gene match: 5.

The V and J genes are TRBV9 and TRBJ2-7; 13 bases line up with TRBD2. This CDR3 is 16 amino acids long. Germline loops: CDR1 SGDLS, CDR2 YYNGEE. The V gene end was trimmed by 3 bases and the J gene end by 3 bases; junction bases not matched to a gene: 6. DNA of the CDR3: TGTGCCAGCAGCGCCGGACTAGCGGGAGCTGGCTACGAGCAGTACTTC. Amino acids: CASSAGLAGAGYEQYF.

The chain joins TRBV19 to TRBJ2-1; D may be TRBD2 (5 bases). Germline-derived CDR1 and CDR2 are LNHDA and SQIVND (reference sequence). The CDR3 sequence is 14 residues long. V dropped 7 bases and J dropped 4 bases, with 14 bases sitting between them. Here the CDR3 DNA reads TGTGCCAGTAAGATCAGCGGTTTTTACAATGAGCAGTTCTTC. It encodes CASKISGFYNEQFF.

The chain joins TRBV5-1 to TRBJ2-7, with D possibly TRBD2 on 6 matching bases. The CDR3 contains 15 residues. Germline CDR1 is SGHRS and CDR2 is YFSETQ. Between the trimmed V and J ends, which lost 0 bases and 2 bases, there was a span of 12 bases. The CDR3, as DNA: TGCGCCAGCAGCTTGGATGCAGGGACTCCCTACGAGCAGTACTTC. Its protein product is CASSLDAGTPYEQYF. Variable domain in full (rest from reference TRBV5-1 and TRBJ2-7): KAGVTQTPRYLIKTRGQQVTLSCSPISGHRSVSWYQQTPGQGLQFLFEYFSETQRNKGNFPGRFSGRQFSNSRSEMNVSTLELGDSALYLCASSLDAGTPYEQYFGPGTRLTVT.

J is TRBJ2-7 and V is TRBV5-4; 11 nucleotides line up with TRBD2. V lost 2 bases and J lost 0; bases outside the gene matches: 7. Germline assignment: CDR1 SGHNT and CDR2 YYREEE (reference sequence). The CDR3 runs to 17 residues. The CDR3 is CASSFDSGGAYSYEQYF. Written as DNA, the CDR3 is TGTGCCAGCAGCTTTGATAGCGGGGGGGCCTACTCCTACGAGCAGTACTTC.

This chain joins TRBV11-1 and TRBJ1-2; 7 bases line up with TRBD1. This CDR3 comprises 13 residues. Germline CDR1 reads SGHAT; CDR2 reads FQDESV (reference sequence). With V trimmed by 4 bases and J by 3 bases, 2 bases remained unmatched. The CDR3 sequence is CASSSTGDYGYTF. DNA of the CDR3: TGTGCCAGCAGCTCCACAGGGGACTATGGCTACACCTTC.

Frequency places this clone as medium-sized (0.01 to 0.1%). The chain carries TRBV6-1 and TRBJ1-1, with D possibly being TRBD1 (5 bases). This CDR3 is built from 13 residues. Trimming removed 5 bases at V and 2 bases at J, with 9 bases between. Germline lookup yields CDR1 MNHNS and CDR2 SASEGT. Here the CDR3 reads CASSRTLNTEAFF. CDR3 bases: TGTGCCAGCAGTAGGACACTAAACACTGAAGCTTTCTTT.

The chain has TRBV19 and TRBJ1-2; 9 bases agree with TRBD1. Germline V gives CDR1 LNHDA, CDR2 SQIVND (reference sequence). The CDR3 loop spans 14 amino acids. The V and J ends lost 3 bases and 4 bases, in that order; junction bases with no gene match: 3. CDR3 DNA: TGTGCCAGTAGTATGGGGACAGGGTCCTATGGCTACACCTTC. It yields the protein CASSMGTGSYGYTF. Drawing the rest from reference TRBV19 and TRBJ1-2, the complete variable domain is DGGITQSPKYLFRKEGQNVTLSCEQNLNHDAMYWYRQDPGQGLRLIYYSQIVNDFQKGDIAEGYSVSREKKESFPLTVTSAQKNPTAFYLCASSMGTGSYGYTFGSGTRLTVV.

V is TRBV7-9 and J is TRBJ2-5, with TRBD1 as a possible D gene (5 bases). This CDR3 region has 17 residues. The V and J ends lost 2 bases and 3 bases respectively, with 19 bases between them. The germline CDR1 and CDR2 sequences are SEHNR and FQNEAQ (reference sequence). CDR3 sequence reads: CASSLRGASRRKETQYF. The CDR3 coding sequence is TGTGCCAGCAGCTTAAGGGGTGCCTCAAGACGAAAAGAGACCCAGTACTTC. The full variable domain, completed using reference TRBV7-9 and TRBJ2-5, is DTGVSQNPRHKITKRGQNVTFRCDPISEHNRLYWYRQTLGQGPEFLTYFQNEAQLEKSRLLSDRFSAERPKGSFSTLEIQRTEQGDSAMYLCASSLRGASRRKETQYFGPGTRLLVL.

The chain has TRBV14 and TRBJ2-1, with 8 bases fitting TRBD2. CDR1 is SGHDN, CDR2 FVKESK, per germline. The V segment lost 4 bases and the J segment 10 bases; nucleotides outside the gene matches: 3. The CDR3 is 12 residues long. Here the CDR3 DNA reads TGTGCCAGCAGCCCAAGCGGGAGAGAGCAGTTCTTC. It encodes CASSPSGREQFF.

V usage is TRBV5-1 and J usage is TRBJ2-5; D gene ambiguous. Trimming stripped 1 base from V and 2 bases from J, with 12 bases between. The CDR3 runs 15 residues. Germline CDR1 is SGHRS and CDR2 is YFSETQ. As DNA, the CDR3 is TGCGCCAGCAGCTTGACTCTCGGGTGGCAAGAGACCCAGTACTTC. Translating gives CASSLTLGWQETQYF.

The V call is TRBV9, the J call TRBJ2-1, with TRBD1 matching 7 bases. CDR1 is SGDLS, CDR2 YYNGEE, per germline. The CDR3 consists of 12 residues. V shed 9 bases and J 10 bases; nucleotides not matched to a gene: 10. Here the CDR3 DNA reads TGTGCCACCAGAGGGGGCAGGCACGAGCAGTTCTTC. Translated: CATRGGRHEQFF.

V is TRBV2 and J is TRBJ1-4, with D possibly being TRBD1 (6 bases). The V end lost 4 bases, the J end lost 7 bases, and 22 bases lay between the germline ends. Per the germline V gene, CDR1 is SNHLY and CDR2 is FYNNEI. The CDR3 length is 17 residues. The CDR3 sequence is CASSVQPEGRGGEKLFF. CDR3 sequence (DNA): TGTGCCAGCAGTGTCCAGCCCGAGGGCAGGGGCGGTGAAAAACTGTTTTTT. The variable domain in full, with the rest retrieved from reference TRBV2 and TRBJ1-4, is EPEVTQTPSHQVTQMGQEVILRCVPISNHLYFYWYRQILGQKVEFLVSFYNNEISEKSEIFDDQFSVERPDGSNFTLKIRSTKLEDSAMYFCASSVQPEGRGGEKLFFGSGTQLSVL.